This TCR beta chain was documented in a study of regulatory T cells in long-lasting Graves disease. Specified time point: newly diagnosed GD, antithyroid drugs for less than 3 months. RNA from PBMCs was the source of the TCR library. This clonotype was counted between two and nine times. The CDR3 totals 14 residues. Germline values: CDR1 MNHEY, CDR2 SMNVEV (reference sequence). With 3 bases clipped from V and 9 bases from J, the junction kept 3 bases outside the gene matches. TCR beta libraries were built with iRepertoire HTBI primers and Arm-PCR of CDR3 regions. TCRdb processed the multiplex PCR reads anew with MiXCR; each CDR3 protein has one entry. The sample has 530,000 or so distinct CDR3 sequences, roughly 15% seen once; the top ten hold 12%. These same data were also listed under a study on T cells in Graves' hyperthyroidism and ophthalmopathy. That work adds: Uncontrolled infection, other autoimmune disease, pregnancy or lactation led to exclusion. First-round RT-PCR targeting the TCR CDR3 was performed with the HTBI primer set. Most clonotypes that expanded in the thyroid above 0.001 also showed up in blood.

V gene TRBV27 combines with J gene TRBJ2-2, with 11 bases fitting TRBD1. Material: peripheral blood mononuclear cells (PBMCs), obtained at new diagnosis, from a patient treated with antithyroid drugs. The TCR originated in a man aged 18 to 30 with Graves disease. The CDR3 spells CASSLGQGVRELFF. The CDR3, as DNA: TGTGCCAGCAGTTTGGGACAGGGGGTCCGGGAGCTGTTTTTT.